Presented here are 29 T cell receptor beta chains from one specimen sequenced in a study of T cell changes during pregnancy in multiple sclerosis. The assay was immunoSEQ multiplex PCR, and TCRdb's table has in-frame clones only and misses some. The sample has about 69,000 clones; roughly 93% are singletons. The sequenced sample was peripheral blood, obtained in the third trimester of pregnancy. All receptors derive from a female donor with multiple sclerosis, enrolled in a pregnancy study.

This clone was found once. The chain has TRBV20-1 and TRBJ1-2, with unresolved D. CDR1 is DFQATT, CDR2 SNEGSKA, per germline (reference sequence). With 3 bases removed from V and 5 bases from J, the gap between germline ends came to 7 bases. The CDR3 loop spans 11 amino acids. The CDR3 DNA is TGCAGTGCTAGTGAGGGTTATGGCTACACCTTC. This translates into CSASEGYGYTF.

This clone appeared a single time. The chain links TRBV2 to TRBJ2-3; D is uncertain. V lost 5 bases, J lost 2 bases, and 11 bases lay in between. This CDR3 comprises 14 residues. CDR1 and CDR2 from the germline V gene are SNHLY and FYNNEI. In DNA form, the CDR3 reads TGTGCCAGCAGTCTTATCCTCCCCACAGATACGCAGTATTTT. Protein product: CASSLILPTDTQYF.

The V and J genes are TRBV28 and TRBJ1-2, with D possibly TRBD1 on 6 matching bases. CDR1 is MDHEN, CDR2 SYDVKM, per germline. V was pared by 7 bases and J by 6 bases, with 15 bases between. This CDR3 region has 13 residues. This CDR3 reads CASNGGGGDGYTF. Here the CDR3 DNA reads TGTGCCAGCAATGGGGGCGGGGGGGATGGCTACACCTTC.

J is TRBJ1-5 and V is TRBV15; D unclear. V was pared by 1 base and J by 5 bases, with 6 bases between. Germline CDR1 reads LNHNV; CDR2 reads YYDKDF (reference sequence). This CDR3 has 13 residues. In nucleotides, the CDR3 is TGTGCCACCAGCAGAGTGAGGGATCAGCCCCAGCATTTT. Amino acid sequence: CATSRVRDQPQHF.

The gene calls are TRBV6-5 and TRBJ2-1; TRBD1 agrees at 10 bases. The CDR3 has 13 amino acids. Trimming cost V 5 bases and J 6 bases; bases outside gene matches: 1. Germline V gene sequence: CDR1 MNHEY, CDR2 SVGAGI. The CDR3 reads CASSGTGVNEQFF. Written as DNA, the CDR3 is TGTGCCAGCAGTGGGACAGGGGTCAATGAGCAGTTCTTC.

V gene TRBV6-6 combines with J gene TRBJ1-1, with TRBD1 matching 8 bases. Germline assignment: CDR1 MNHNY and CDR2 SVGAGI (reference sequence). V shed 8 bases and J 4 bases; nucleotides not matched to a gene: 3. The CDR3 totals 12 residues. CDR3 DNA sequence: TGTGCCAGCGGAACAGGGGGCACTGAAGCTTTCTTT. Protein sequence: CASGTGGTEAFF.

V usage is TRBV29-1 and J usage is TRBJ1-3; a weak D match, TRBD1 (6 bases). V lost 6 bases, J lost 4 bases, and 10 bases lay in between. Germline V gene data show CDR1 as SQVTM and CDR2 as ANQGSEA. The CDR3 runs to 12 residues. The CDR3 DNA reads TGCAGCGTAACAGGGCTCGGAAACACCATATATTTT. Residues: CSVTGLGNTIYF.

For the CDR3, the DNA is TGTGCCAGCAGCGTAGGGGTCAGGGCTTCTAACTATGGCTACACCTTC. Translation gives CASSVGVRASNYGYTF. The V gene is TRBV9, the J gene TRBJ1-2; a weak D match, TRBD1 (5 bases). Between the trimmed V and J ends, which lost 0 bases and 0 bases, there was a span of 12 bases. The CDR3 consists of 16 residues. Germline CDR1 reads SGDLS; CDR2 reads YYNGEE.

The table lists this clone with a count of one. The chain's CDR3 is CASSQVVVNGYTF. Here the CDR3 DNA reads TGCGCCAGCAGCCAAGTGGTAGTTAATGGCTACACCTTC. The chain recombines TRBV4-1 with TRBJ1-2; D is uncertain. Germline values: CDR1 MGHRA, CDR2 YSYEKL. The CDR3 spans 13 residues. The germline V and J ends were trimmed by 1 base and 6 bases, with 9 bases remaining between them.

V gene TRBV4-1 combines with J gene TRBJ2-3; D ambiguous. Germline V gene sequence: CDR1 MGHRA, CDR2 YSYEKL. There are 14 residues in the CDR3. Deletions cut 0 bases from V and 0 bases from J, with 4 bases between. The CDR3 here is CASSQDPSTDTQYF. The CDR3 nucleotides read TGCGCCAGCAGCCAAGACCCTAGCACAGATACGCAGTATTTT.

This chain joins TRBV9 and TRBJ1-6, with TRBD1 identical over 10 bases. Germline lookup yields CDR1 SGDLS and CDR2 YYNGEE. The CDR3 runs 17 residues. The junction had 3 bases not matched to a gene; V was cut back by 3 bases and J by 0 bases. DNA for the CDR3: TGTGCCAGCAGCGCGGGACAGGGGCGCTCCTATAATTCACCCCTCCACTTT. Translated: CASSAGQGRSYNSPLHF.

This chain links TRBV5-1 with TRBJ1-1, with 8 bases identical to TRBD1. CDR3 length equals 14 residues. Germline V gene data show CDR1 as SGHRS and CDR2 as YFSETQ. V dropped 0 bases and J dropped 3; count of bases not matched to a gene: 1. Here the CDR3 DNA reads TGCGCCAGCAGCTTGGACAGGGGGGACACTGAAGCTTTCTTT. Protein sequence: CASSLDRGDTEAFF.

This chain connects TRBV6-1 to TRBJ2-2; TRBD2 matches at 12 bases. Per the germline V gene, CDR1 is MNHNS and CDR2 is SASEGT. Losses at the gene ends were 2 bases for V and 7 bases for J; bases not matched to a gene: 2. The CDR3 is 15 residues long. The CDR3 loop is CASSELAGGHGELFF. The CDR3 region has the DNA TGTGCCAGCAGTGAACTAGCGGGGGGGCACGGGGAGCTGTTTTTT.

The chain employs TRBV27 and TRBJ2-2; TRBD1 matches at 8 bases. The CDR3 runs to 17 residues. V lost 3 bases to trimming and J lost 3 bases; unmatched junction nucleotides: 9. From germline, CDR1 is MNHEY and CDR2 SMNVEV (reference sequence). The DNA for the CDR3 is TGTGCCAGCAGTTTGGGGGTGACAGGGGTGTACACCGGGGAGCTGTTTTTT. Protein sequence: CASSLGVTGVYTGELFF.

The V and J genes are TRBV7-3 and TRBJ1-1; D is perhaps TRBD1 (6 bases). In germline, CDR1 is SGHTA, CDR2 FQGTGA. The CDR3 loop spans 13 amino acids. Trimming left V 2 bases short and J 6 bases short, with 10 bases between. The CDR3 sequence: CASSLRGGAEAFF. DNA of the CDR3: TGTGCCAGCAGCTTACGAGGGGGAGCTGAAGCTTTCTTT.

The gene calls are TRBV7-3 and TRBJ2-2, with 8 bases aligning to TRBD1. Germline trimming cut 5 bases from V and 5 bases from J; bases unmatched to any gene: 7. The length of the CDR3 is 15 residues. Germline loops: CDR1 SGHTA, CDR2 FQGTGA. CDR3 coding DNA: TGTGCCAGCAGCCCCCGCCAGGGGGCTACCGGGGAGCTGTTTTTT. Protein product: CASSPRQGATGELFF.

V gene TRBV11-2 combines with J gene TRBJ1-2; D possibly corresponds to TRBD1 (5 bases). The CDR3 sequence is 14 residues long. V was pared by 3 bases and J by 8 bases, with 16 bases between. Germline lookup yields CDR1 SGHAT and CDR2 FQNNGV. The CDR3 region is CASSLFQGRGGYTF. DNA of the CDR3: TGTGCCAGCAGCTTGTTTCAGGGCCGTGGAGGCTACACCTTC.

The CDR3 protein is CASSSLVGGQFF. The CDR3 DNA reads TGTGCCAGCAGCTCCCTGGTGGGAGGGCAGTTCTTC. This chain joins TRBV5-5 and TRBJ2-1, with D maybe TRBD2 (6 bases). CDR1 is SGHKS, CDR2 YYEKEE, per germline (reference sequence). Trimming took off 3 bases at V and 12 bases at J, with 13 bases between the two ends. There are 12 residues in the CDR3.

This sequence joins TRBV4-1 and TRBJ1-1; perhaps TRBD1 as D (6 bases). CDR3 length: 14 residues. Germline assignment: CDR1 MGHRA and CDR2 YSYEKL. The V end was cut by 4 bases, the J end by 4 bases, with 13 bases between. The CDR3 loop is CASSLQGPGTEAFF. The CDR3 DNA reads TGCGCCAGCAGCCTTCAGGGGCCCGGCACTGAAGCTTTCTTT.

The chain recombines TRBV7-3 with TRBJ1-1; TRBD1 matches 7 bases. Germline loops: CDR1 SGHTA, CDR2 FQGTGA. V trimming: 5 bases; J trimming: 1 base; junction bases outside the gene matches: 4. CDR3 length: 14 amino acids. The DNA of the CDR3 is TGTGCCAGCAGCCAGGGACAGTGGAACACTGAAGCTTTCTTT. Its translation: CASSQGQWNTEAFF.

The rearrangement links TRBV19 to TRBJ1-1; 9 bases map to TRBD1. The CDR3 contains 14 residues. Germline values: CDR1 LNHDA, CDR2 SQIVND (reference sequence). The J segment lost 1 base and the V segment lost 7 bases, leaving 4 bases of the junction unmatched. This chain's CDR3 is CASMTGGWNTEAFF. For the CDR3, the DNA is TGTGCCAGTATGACAGGGGGTTGGAACACTGAAGCTTTCTTT.

The chain carries TRBV9 and TRBJ2-6; maybe TRBD2 (5 bases). CDR1 is SGDLS and CDR2 is YYNGEE in the germline V gene. Trimming pared 5 bases from V and 0 bases from J, leaving 6 bases between. This CDR3 is built from 14 residues. The CDR3 loop reads CASRGSSGANVLTF. CDR3 bases: TGTGCCAGCAGAGGGAGCTCTGGGGCCAACGTCCTGACTTTC.

The V gene is TRBV5-6, the J gene TRBJ2-7; D perhaps matches TRBD2 (6 bases). Germline CDR1 is SGHDT and CDR2 is YYEEEE. The V gene lost 2 bases and the J gene lost 2 bases, with 8 bases spanning the gap. The CDR3 covers 13 residues. Written as DNA, the CDR3 is TGTGCCAGCAGCTTCTTAGCGGCCTACGAGCAGTACTTC. It yields the protein CASSFLAAYEQYF.

The V call is TRBV1, the J call TRBJ2-2; the D call in the table, TRBD2, was not verified against the DNA. TRBV1 is labeled a pseudogene. The CDR3 extends over 15 amino acids. CDR3 sequence (DNA): TGCACCAGCAGCCTAGCGGGGGTGAACACCGGGGAGCTGTTTTTT. It codes for CTSSLAGVNTGELFF.

V usage is TRBV5-8 and J usage is TRBJ1-6, with 8 bases lining up with TRBD1. This CDR3 comprises 18 residues. The germline V gene encodes CDR1 SGHTS and CDR2 YDEGEE. Germline trimming cut 4 bases from V and 1 base from J; bases unmatched to any gene: 10. The CDR3 is CASSLRTGHRSYNSPLHF. CDR3 in DNA: TGTGCCAGCAGCCTTCGGACAGGGCATAGGTCCTATAATTCACCCCTCCACTTT.

V and J are TRBV19 and TRBJ2-7; the match to TRBD1 covers 7 bases. The CDR3 is made up of 15 amino acids. V dropped 2 bases and J dropped 4; count of bases not matched to a gene: 8. Looked up from germline, CDR1 is LNHDA and CDR2 is SQIVND (reference sequence). This CDR3 reads CASSIRTGTWYEQYF. As DNA, the CDR3 is TGTGCCAGTAGTATAAGGACAGGCACCTGGTACGAGCAGTACTTC.

This clone was observed a few times. V and J are TRBV7-9 and TRBJ2-3; possibly TRBD2 for D (5 bases). V was cut by 2 bases and J by 6 bases, with 6 bases left in between. Germline V lookup: CDR1 SEHNR, CDR2 FQNEAQ (reference sequence). CDR3 size: 12 residues. As DNA, the CDR3 is TGTGCCAGCAGCTTATGGGAGGATACGCAGTATTTT. This translates into CASSLWEDTQYF.

This clone was seen only once. The chain uses TRBV5-1 and TRBJ1-1; D not resolved. V was pared by 4 bases and J by 2 bases, with 9 bases between. Germline CDR1 SGHRS, CDR2 YFSETQ. The length of the CDR3 is 13 residues. The DNA of the CDR3 is TGCGCCAGCAGCCGTAGCCCTAACACTGAAGCTTTCTTT. This translates into CASSRSPNTEAFF.

Here the CDR3 DNA reads TGCGCCAGCAGCTTGGCGGGGGACAGCCTCGGAGATGAGCAGTTCTTC. Translation gives CASSLAGDSLGDEQFF. J is TRBJ2-1 and V is TRBV5-1, with D maybe TRBD1 (7 bases). V dropped 0 bases and J dropped 8 bases, with 18 bases sitting between them. Per germline, CDR1 SGHRS and CDR2 YFSETQ. CDR3 size: 16 residues.